This T cell receptor beta chain appears in the sequencing data of a study of lymphopenia after photon versus proton radiotherapy. Study findings and constraints: Proton therapy kept repertoires fairly stable, unlike photons, which gained effector/memory cells. A bigger post-nadir fall in TCR diversity correlated inversely with survival time in deceased patients.

With regard to this clone: Its specificity is unknown.

The CDR3 runs to 14 residues. V was cut by 8 bases and J by 3 bases, with 17 bases left in between. CDR1 LNHDA and CDR2 SQIVND come from the germline V gene (reference sequence). The table came from immunoSEQ multiplex PCR; TCRdb's copy has only in-frame clones and leaves some out. This table holds 2,500 to 3,500 clones, 76% found once. This specimen consisted of peripheral blood, obtained from a patient treated with proton-based radiotherapy. The source of this sequence is an elderly man with esophageal cancer. J is TRBJ2-7 and V is TRBV19, with D unclear. The CDR3 bases are TGTGCCAGTCACCCCGTGCCCTACCGCTACGAGCAGTACTTC. Amino acid sequence: CASHPVPYRYEQYF. Supplemented by reference TRBV19 and TRBJ2-7, the full variable domain reads DGGITQSPKYLFRKEGQNVTLSCEQNLNHDAMYWYRQDPGQGLRLIYYSQIVNDFQKGDIAEGYSVSREKKESFPLTVTSAQKNPTAFYLCASHPVPYRYEQYFGPGTRLTVT.